This TCR beta chain originates from a study of blood T cells in healthy people across ages. The study's findings and limits: TCR beta diversity, measured per million T cells, fell in a roughly linear way with age.

The CDR3 extends over 15 amino acids. Germline-derived CDR1 and CDR2 are SGHTA and FQGNSA. Trimming pared 0 bases from V and 4 bases from J, leaving 11 bases between. It was with a sample-barcoded 5' primer and a J-beta primer mix that a second PCR of about 7 to 12 cycles was run. TCRdb independently ran MiXCR on the 5' RACE reads; one entry per CDR3 protein. The sample includes 870,000 or so distinct CDR3 sequences, under 30% seen only once; the top ten take around a sixth. This clonotype has a handful of counts. No antigen is known for it. The gene calls are TRBV7-2 and TRBJ2-3; D call uncertain. The clonotype was recovered from a woman at least 80 years old in good health. The sample was blood. In DNA form, the CDR3 reads TGTGCCAGCAGCTTAGCGGTTTTGTCGGCAGATACGCAGTATTTT. Encoded protein: CASSLAVLSADTQYF.